The rows below give T cell receptor beta chains drawn from one sample of a study of Graves' ophthalmopathy and Graves' hyperthyroidism. TCRdb re-analysed the multiplex PCR reads in MiXCR, keeping a single row per CDR3 protein. There are around 1,200,000 distinct CDR3 sequences in the sample; 36% occur only once, and more than 9.5% lies in the top ten. The sample taken for sequencing was peripheral blood or thyroid tissue (not recorded which). These receptors were taken from an adult man with Graves' hyperthyroidism. Both conserved end residues are part of each CDR3. Fields, in order: clone size, D gene, J gene, V gene, CDR3 protein, CDR3 DNA. D genes are given only for firm matches. Clone size is given for some rows only: seen once, a few or many times, or a class if the clone is expanded.

>few|TRBD1|TRBJ1-1|TRBV4-3
CASSQSRQGMNTEAFF
TGCGCCAGCAGCCAATCCCGACAGGGCATGAACACTGAAGCTTTCTTT
>once|TRBD1|TRBJ2-7|TRBV10-2
CACSALPGTGAEQYF
TGTGCCTGCAGCGCCCTACCCGGGACAGGGGCCGAGCAGTACTTC
>many|TRBD1|TRBJ1-2|TRBV5-1
CASSPYPQGANYGYTF
TGCGCCAGCAGCCCCTACCCACAGGGGGCTAACTATGGCTACACCTTC
>NA|NA|TRBJ1-1|TRBV2
CASSLLGLYEAFF
TGTGCCAGCAGTCTACTGGGGCTGTATGAAGCTTTCTTT
>NA|NA|TRBJ1-5|TRBV24-1
CASSFQGEVQPQHF
TGTGCCAGCTCGTTCCAGGGTGAAGTTCAGCCCCAGCATTTT
>NA|NA|TRBJ2-7|TRBV5-1
CASSLARTFGFYEQYF
TGCGCCAGCAGCTTGGCTCGGACTTTCGGCTTCTACGAGCAGTACTTC
>NA|NA|TRBJ1-3|TRBV7-9
CASSSDFAIYF
TGTGCCAGCAGCTCCGACTTCGCCATATATTTT
>NA|NA|TRBJ2-7|TRBV28
CASRPRGVQGTEQYF
TGTGCCAGCAGACCCCGCGGCGTACAAGGGACCGAGCAGTACTTC
>few|TRBD1|TRBJ2-5|TRBV15
CATSLGGYAETQYF
TGTGCCACCTCGTTAGGGGGCTACGCGGAGACCCAGTACTTC
>many|TRBD1|TRBJ1-5|TRBV5-1
CASSLEGQGNQPQHF
TGTGCCAGCAGCTTAGAAGGACAGGGCAATCAGCCCCAGCATTTT
>NA|NA|TRBJ1-5|TRBV7-3
CASIALGQRKPSNQPQHF
TGTGCCAGCATCGCCCTCGGACAGCGAAAACCTAGCAATCAGCCCCAGCATTTT
>NA|NA|TRBJ2-2|TRBV25-1
CASSDLVVGAGELFF
TGTGCCAGCAGTGATCTTGTCGTCGGTGCCGGGGAGCTGTTTTTT
>NA|TRBD1|TRBJ2-5|TRBV20-1
CSARGTGYATQYF
TGCAGTGCTAGAGGGACAGGGTATGCGACCCAGTACTTC
>many|TRBD2|TRBJ2-2|TRBV2
CASRPGLIDSGELFF
TGTGCCAGCAGACCGGGACTAATAGATTCCGGGGAGCTGTTTTTT
>few|NA|TRBJ2-7|TRBV12-3/TRBV12-4
CASSMTQGAQYF
TGTGCCAGCAGCATGACACAGGGAGCGCAGTACTTC
>many|NA|TRBJ2-7|TRBV7-2
CASSSSGGYEQYF
TGTGCCAGCAGCTCCTCGGGTGGGTACGAGCAGTACTTC
>NA|TRBD2|TRBJ2-2|TRBV25-1
CASRPSGGVTGELFF
TGTGCCAGCAGACCGAGCGGGGGGGTCACCGGGGAGCTGTTTTTT
>many|NA|TRBJ1-2|TRBV12-3/TRBV12-4
CASSTGYYYGYTF
TGTGCCAGCAGTACGGGTTACTACTATGGCTACACCTTC
>many|TRBD1|TRBJ1-2|TRBV10-3
CAIGTGEPNYGYTF
TGTGCCATTGGGACAGGGGAACCTAACTATGGCTACACCTTC
>once|TRBD2|TRBJ2-2|TRBV20-1
CSAFPGGYTGKLFF
TGCAGTGCGTTCCCGGGAGGGTACACCGGGAAGCTGTTTTTT
>few|TRBD1|TRBJ2-7|TRBV4-1
CASSQHPGQGVGEQYF
TGCGCCAGCAGCCAACATCCGGGACAGGGGGTAGGTGAGCAGTACTTC